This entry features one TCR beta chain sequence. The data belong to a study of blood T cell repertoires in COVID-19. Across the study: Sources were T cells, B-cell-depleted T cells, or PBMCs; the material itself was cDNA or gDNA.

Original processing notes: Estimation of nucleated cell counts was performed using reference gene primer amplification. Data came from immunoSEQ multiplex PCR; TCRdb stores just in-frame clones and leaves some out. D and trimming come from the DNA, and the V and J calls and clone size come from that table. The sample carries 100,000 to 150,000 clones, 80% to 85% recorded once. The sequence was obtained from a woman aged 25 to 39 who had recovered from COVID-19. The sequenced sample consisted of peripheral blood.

In DNA, the CDR3 is TGTGCCAGCAGTCTGACATTGGGGGGGGCCAGCGGAGGCTACACCTTC. Protein product: CASSLTLGGASGGYTF. The chain uses TRBV5-4 and TRBJ1-2; D might be TRBD1 (6 bases). The CDR3 loop spans 16 amino acids. The V end was cut by 5 bases, the J end by 8 bases, with 25 bases between. Germline loops: CDR1 SGHNT, CDR2 YYREEE (reference sequence).